A single sample is the source of the 27 T cell receptor beta chains below, sequenced in a study of blood T cell repertoires in COVID-19. TCRdb's table, derived via immunoSEQ multiplex PCR, lists solely in-frame clones and lacks some. This table has about 73,000 clones, 75% to 95% appearing once. The sample taken for sequencing was peripheral blood. The receptors were sampled from a woman between 18 and 30 years old with acute or convalescent COVID-19.

This rearrangement joins TRBV9 to TRBJ1-2; TRBD1 matches 11 bases. The CDR3 consists of 16 residues. V was pared by 4 bases and J by 8 bases, with 13 bases of the junction left unmatched. Germline values: CDR1 SGDLS, CDR2 YYNGEE. DNA for the CDR3: TGTGCCAGCAGCAAACGGACAGGGGGCGATTTAAACGGCTACACCTTC. It specifies CASSKRTGGDLNGYTF.

V is TRBV6-2 or TRBV6-3 and J is TRBJ1-5, with 9 bases aligning to TRBD1. From germline, CDR1 is MNHEY and CDR2 SVGEGT. J gave up 6 bases and V 5 bases, and 8 bases lay outside the gene matches. This CDR3 has 15 residues. The CDR3 loop is CASSQRQGGFQPQHF. In nucleotides, the CDR3 is TGTGCCAGCAGTCAGAGACAGGGGGGTTTTCAGCCCCAGCATTTT.

This rearrangement joins TRBV7-2 to TRBJ2-2; 12 nucleotides line up with TRBD1. The CDR3 runs 18 residues. Germline CDR1 SGHTA, CDR2 FQGNSA. The V gene end was trimmed by 1 base and the J gene end by 8 bases; junction bases not matched to a gene: 11. CDR3 in DNA: TGTGCCAGCAGCTTAGTGAAACCGGGACAGGGGGCGTTTGGGGAGCTGTTTTTT. This translates into CASSLVKPGQGAFGELFF.

The chain carries TRBV9 and TRBJ2-2, with D possibly being TRBD1 (6 bases). Germline V gene sequence: CDR1 SGDLS, CDR2 YYNGEE. Trimming pared 2 bases from V and 8 bases from J, leaving 7 bases between. This CDR3 has 12 residues. This CDR3 reads CASSVQGGELFF. DNA for the CDR3: TGTGCCAGCAGCGTCCAGGGGGGGGAGCTGTTTTTT.

CDR3 residues: CASSGPTGGYYGYTF. The CDR3, as DNA: TGTGCCAGCAGCGGACCGACAGGGGGGTATTATGGCTACACCTTC. The chain uses TRBV11-2 and TRBJ1-2; 9 bases match TRBD1. This CDR3 has 15 residues. The germline gives CDR1 SGHAT, CDR2 FQNNGV. The junction had 9 bases not matched to a gene; V was cut back by 5 bases and J by 5 bases.

This sequence joins TRBV6-5 and TRBJ1-1; a possible D gene is TRBD1 (5 bases). This CDR3 is 15 amino acids long. Between the trimmed V and J ends, which lost 6 bases and 2 bases, there was a span of 16 bases. Looked up from germline, CDR1 is MNHEY and CDR2 is SVGAGI. The CDR3 is CASSAIETGNTEAFF. DNA of the CDR3: TGTGCCAGCAGCGCTATAGAAACAGGAAACACTGAAGCTTTCTTT.

This sequence joins TRBV4-3 and TRBJ1-6; 10 nucleotides match TRBD1. Per germline, CDR1 LGHNA and CDR2 YSLEER. This CDR3 contains 15 residues. Unmatched junction bases numbered 1, after V lost 1 base and J lost 7 bases. CDR3 protein: CASSQGTGGNSPLHF. The CDR3 nucleotides are TGCGCCAGCAGCCAAGGGACAGGGGGGAATTCACCCCTCCACTTT.

The sample holds one count of this clone. Here the CDR3 reads CASSRDRDSPLHF. CDR3 DNA: TGCGCCAGCAGTCGGGACAGGGACTCACCCCTCCACTTT. The V and J genes are TRBV5-1 and TRBJ1-6, with TRBD1 identical over 9 bases. V gave up 5 bases and J gave up 10 bases; unmatched junction bases: 4. The CDR3 loop spans 13 amino acids. Germline values: CDR1 SGHRS, CDR2 YFSETQ.

The chain is built from TRBV11-2 and TRBJ2-1; TRBD2 matches at 10 bases. The CDR3 runs to 15 residues. Trimming took 8 bases from V and 8 from J; bases not matched to a gene: 12. Germline loops: CDR1 SGHAT, CDR2 FQNNGV. This CDR3 reads CASRPSGSRLDEQFF. In nucleotides, the CDR3 is TGTGCCAGCCGTCCTAGCGGGAGTAGATTAGATGAGCAGTTCTTC.

The chain has TRBV7-2 and TRBJ2-3, with TRBD2 identical over 13 bases. The CDR3 spans 17 residues. J gave up 3 bases and V 5 bases, and 8 bases lay outside the gene matches. CDR1 SGHTA and CDR2 FQGNSA come from the germline V gene. The chain's CDR3 is CASSLMGTSGETDTQYF. In nucleotides, the CDR3 is TGTGCCAGCAGCCTCATGGGGACTAGCGGGGAAACAGATACGCAGTATTTT.

The chain recombines TRBV28 with TRBJ2-7; tentative D call: TRBD1 (6 bases). V was shortened by 6 bases and J by 0 bases, with 15 bases between the two germline ends. CDR1 and CDR2 from the germline V gene are MDHEN and SYDVKM. The length of the CDR3 is 15 residues. The CDR3 loop is CASRQTGSDSYEQYF. The CDR3 DNA reads as TGTGCCAGCAGACAAACAGGGAGTGACTCCTACGAGCAGTACTTC.

This sequence joins TRBV6-5 and TRBJ1-1; D is possibly TRBD1 (5 bases). The V gene's germline CDR1 is MNHEY and CDR2 SVGAGI. V was trimmed by 2 bases and J by 9 bases, leaving 10 bases between them. This CDR3 comprises 12 residues. The CDR3 sequence is CASSYGGEKAFF. For the CDR3, the DNA is TGTGCCAGCAGTTACGGGGGGGAAAAAGCTTTCTTT.

The chain combines TRBV6-6 with TRBJ2-7; D might be TRBD1 (8 bases). Trimming took 6 bases from V and 2 from J, leaving 17 bases between them. CDR3 length equals 15 residues. Germline V lookup: CDR1 MNHNY, CDR2 SVGAGI (reference sequence). CDR3 sequence reads: CASSQNRGGPYEQYF. In nucleotides, the CDR3 is TGTGCCAGCAGCCAAAACAGGGGGGGACCCTACGAGCAGTACTTC.

V is TRBV24-1 and J is TRBJ2-3; perhaps TRBD2 as D (6 bases). CDR3 length equals 16 residues. Germline V gene lookup returns CDR1 KGHDR and CDR2 SFDVKD. The germline V and J ends were trimmed by 9 bases and 4 bases, with 22 bases remaining between them. DNA of the CDR3: TGTGCCACCGCACCCTCTGCGGGACCAGCTGCAGATACGCAGTATTTT. Translation: CATAPSAGPAADTQYF.

V gene TRBV12-3 or TRBV12-4 combines with J gene TRBJ1-2; D unresolved. V was clipped by 1 base and J by 8 bases, with 11 bases between them. The CDR3 covers 13 residues. Here the CDR3 reads CASSLGTTGGYTF. The CDR3 coding sequence is TGTGCCAGCAGTTTAGGGACTACGGGGGGCTACACCTTC.

This chain links TRBV27 with TRBJ1-5; D is ambiguous. CDR3 length: 13 residues. Germline CDR1 is MNHEY and CDR2 is SMNVEV (reference sequence). Trimming took 2 bases from V and 4 from J, leaving 6 bases between them. The CDR3 nucleotides read TGTGCCAGCAGTTTAGGTGAGAATCAGCCCCAGCATTTT. It yields the protein CASSLGENQPQHF.

This sequence joins TRBV3-1 (or the pseudogene TRBV3-2) and TRBJ2-7, with 7 bases aligning to TRBD2. Germline-derived CDR1 and CDR2 are LGHDT and YNNKEL (reference sequence). The CDR3 length is 14 residues. V lost 4 bases to trimming and J lost 1 base; unmatched junction nucleotides: 4. The CDR3 DNA reads as TGTGCCAGCAGCCCCACGGGGGGATCCTACGAGCAGTACTTC. Amino acid sequence: CASSPTGGSYEQYF.

The genes are TRBV7-9 and TRBJ1-2; TRBD1 aligns across 8 bases. CDR1 is SEHNR, CDR2 FQNEAQ, per germline (reference sequence). The V segment lost 1 base and the J segment 4 bases; nucleotides outside the gene matches: 2. This CDR3 is built from 14 residues. CDR3 in amino acids: CASSLEQGGYGYTF. The CDR3 region has the DNA TGTGCCAGCAGCTTAGAACAGGGGGGCTATGGCTACACCTTC.

The CDR3 region is CASSPVGGQPNTGELFF. In DNA, the CDR3 is TGCGCCAGCAGCCCTGTTGGAGGACAGCCGAACACCGGGGAGCTGTTTTTT. The V and J genes are TRBV4-1 and TRBJ2-2, with D possibly TRBD1 on 6 matching bases. The V and J ends lost 4 bases and 0 bases respectively, with 15 bases between them. Germline V gene lookup returns CDR1 MGHRA and CDR2 YSYEKL. This CDR3 contains 17 residues.

This clone has just one count. This chain uses TRBV7-2 with TRBJ1-2; D not certain. V lost 10 bases to trimming and J lost 4 bases, with 16 bases between them. Germline V lookup: CDR1 SGHTA, CDR2 FQGNSA. The CDR3 covers 13 residues. The CDR3 region is CATLRGSGYGYTF. In DNA form, the CDR3 reads TGTGCCACCCTTCGGGGTAGCGGCTATGGCTACACCTTC.

This chain joins TRBV6-5 and TRBJ2-2; TRBD1 might be the D (5 bases). The germline V and J ends were trimmed by 2 bases and 6 bases, with 13 bases remaining between them. CDR1 is MNHEY, CDR2 SVGAGI, per germline. The CDR3 covers 15 residues. Here the CDR3 reads CASSYGQGRAGELFF. The DNA for the CDR3 is TGTGCCAGCAGTTACGGGCAGGGCAGAGCCGGGGAGCTGTTTTTT.

The CDR3 DNA reads as TGTGCCAGCAGCCAAGATCGGTACAATGAGCAGTTCTTC. Protein: CASSQDRYNEQFF. This sequence joins TRBV3-1 (or the pseudogene TRBV3-2) and TRBJ2-1; D gene unclear. CDR1 LGHDT and CDR2 YNNKEL come from the germline V gene (reference sequence). This CDR3 has 13 residues. V lost 0 bases and J lost 4, with 4 bases in between.

For the CDR3, the DNA is TGCGCCAGCAGCCCAGGACAGGGCCCGAATCAGCCCCAGCATTTT. Its protein product is CASSPGQGPNQPQHF. The chain employs TRBV4-1 and TRBJ1-5, with 8 bases identical to TRBD1. Germline loops: CDR1 MGHRA, CDR2 YSYEKL. This CDR3 has 15 amino acids. J gave up 4 bases and V 4 bases, and 6 bases lay outside the gene matches.

This clone was recorded only once. The chain links TRBV3-1 (or the pseudogene TRBV3-2) to TRBJ1-5, with D uncertain. CDR3 size: 14 residues. Germline CDR1 and CDR2: LGHDT and YNNKEL (reference sequence). The ends were cut back, 1 base at V and 7 bases at J, with 11 bases in the middle. Written as DNA, the CDR3 is TGTGCCAGCAGCCAAGCCCTCTTGGGCCAGCCCCAGCATTTT. This codes for CASSQALLGQPQHF.

The chain joins TRBV28 to TRBJ1-2, with 7 bases identical to TRBD1. CDR1 is MDHEN and CDR2 is SYDVKM in the germline V gene. The CDR3 runs 21 residues. V was pared by 4 bases and J by 1 base, with 24 bases of the junction left unmatched. CDR3 nucleotide sequence: TGTGCCAGCAGTTCCTTGACAGGGCGGGTCGGAGGCACCATAGTTAACTATGGCTACACCTTC. Encoded protein: CASSSLTGRVGGTIVNYGYTF.

The chain recombines TRBV28 with TRBJ1-2; D possibly corresponds to TRBD1 (6 bases). Germline CDR1 MDHEN, CDR2 SYDVKM. The ends were cut back, 7 bases at V and 7 bases at J, with 19 bases in the middle. There are 14 residues in the CDR3. CDR3 DNA: TGTGCCAGCACGACCCGGACAGAGAGGGGTGGCTACACCTTC. Translated, it gives CASTTRTERGGYTF.

V is TRBV27 and J is TRBJ1-6, with TRBD1 identical over 7 bases. The CDR3 extends over 15 amino acids. Germline values: CDR1 MNHEY, CDR2 SMNVEV (reference sequence). Trimming took 5 bases from V and 8 from J; bases not matched to a gene: 9. This CDR3 is CASSPLRDSHSPLHF. DNA of the CDR3: TGTGCCAGCAGTCCCCTCCGGGACAGTCATTCACCCCTCCACTTT.